Below, one TCR beta chain is given with its context. The target antigen is unknown. Nashville, Tennessee was home to all donors, who were Caucasian adults. Per germline, CDR1 SGHNT and CDR2 YYREEE (reference sequence). The CDR3 covers 15 residues. Losses at the gene ends were 6 bases for V and 4 bases for J; bases not matched to a gene: 8. Study processing details: Filtering differed, since immunoSEQ gave only junction sequences and no quality scores. The assay was immunoSEQ multiplex PCR, and TCRdb's table has in-frame clones only and misses some. D and trimming come from the DNA, and the V and J calls and clone size come from that table. The repertoire holds roughly 2,500,000 clones, with roughly 93% as singletons. This entry is derived from a study of shared clonotypes between healthy human individuals. Study-wide findings and caveats: Incomplete sequencing of sorted subsets was indicated by rarefaction despite large depth.

This receptor was taken from a man younger than 30 in good health. Some clones in this sample may be carry-over from other donors' samples. The specimen sequenced was naive CD4+ T cells from PBMCs. Subset given: CD45RA+ positively selected. The chain uses TRBV5-4 and TRBJ2-2; the match to TRBD1 covers 8 bases. The CDR3, as DNA: TGTGCCAGCACCCCGGACAGGGCGGGCACCGGGGAGCTGTTTTTT. Translating it yields CASTPDRAGTGELFF.